This T cell receptor (beta chain) was captured by sequencing in a study of siplizumab effects on memory and regulatory T cells. Measured with immunoSEQ multiplex PCR; TCRdb has only the in-frame clones, and not every one. The data show tens of thousands of clones, 95% to 98% seen once. This sequence originates from a human donor in good health. Sequencing was done on a sample of naive CD8+ T cells sorted from blood.

DNA of the CDR3: TGCGCCAGCAGCACCCTCGACAGAATTGGCACAGATACGCAGTATTTT. Protein: CASSTLDRIGTDTQYF. The V and J genes are TRBV4-1 and TRBJ2-3; D perhaps matches TRBD1 (5 bases). This CDR3 spans 16 amino acids. CDR1 MGHRA and CDR2 YSYEKL come from the germline V gene. V was cut by 5 bases and J by 1 base, with 16 bases left in between.